One and the same sample provided the 21 T cell receptor beta chains below, sequenced in a study of low-dose radiotherapy and immunotherapy resistance in tumors. The time point is: before trial treatment. TRAV- and TRBV-specific primers, spanning alpha and beta chains, primed first-strand cDNA. The TCRs were subjected to amplification over about 19 PCR cycles employing a constant-region primer in conjunction with a V-primer adapter. One entry per CDR3 protein results from TCRdb running MiXCR on the reads. There are 64,000 or so distinct CDR3 sequences in the sample; approximately 31% occur only once, and approximately 10% lies in the top ten. The sample was PBMCs, taken before treatment. These TCRs come from a female donor with ovarian cancer.

V usage is TRBV28 and J usage is TRBJ1-1, with D maybe TRBD1 (6 bases). The CDR3 loop spans 16 amino acids. Trimming shortened V by 7 bases and J by 2 bases, and 20 bases separated the two germline ends. The germline CDR1 and CDR2 sequences are MDHEN and SYDVKM. The CDR3: CASTLGAPRTNTEAFF. The CDR3 DNA reads TGTGCCAGCACCTTGGGGGCCCCGAGGACTAACACTGAAGCTTTCTTT.

This clonotype was seen repeatedly, ten times or more. This chain joins TRBV27 and TRBJ2-7; tentative D call: TRBD1 (6 bases). Deletions cut 4 bases from V and 3 bases from J, with 10 bases between. Germline assignment: CDR1 MNHEY and CDR2 SMNVEV (reference sequence). The CDR3 loop spans 13 amino acids. Here the CDR3 DNA reads TGTGCCAGCAGTTCCCGGACAGACTACGAGCAGTACTTC. It specifies CASSSRTDYEQYF.

This clonotype came up many times. The chain uses TRBV9 and TRBJ2-5; D ambiguous. Germline values: CDR1 SGDLS, CDR2 YYNGEE. CDR3 size: 9 residues. V was trimmed by 5 bases and J by 5 bases, leaving 1 base between them. The CDR3 region has the DNA TGTGCCAGCAGGGAGACCCAGTACTTC. This codes for CASRETQYF.

This clonotype was counted at least ten times. This chain connects TRBV20-1 to TRBJ1-2; tentatively, D is TRBD1 (5 bases). The CDR3 contains 15 residues. Germline V gene lookup returns CDR1 DFQATT and CDR2 SNEGSKA (reference sequence). V lost 5 bases and J lost 0, with 16 bases in between. CDR3 coding DNA: TGCAGTGCTCCCCTATTCGACAGATCTAACTATGGCTACACCTTC. This sequence encodes CSAPLFDRSNYGYTF.

V usage is TRBV7-2 and J usage is TRBJ2-3; 7 bases match TRBD2. This CDR3 comprises 13 residues. With 1 base clipped from V and 11 bases from J, the junction kept 6 bases outside the gene matches. From germline, CDR1 is SGHTA and CDR2 FQGNSA. CDR3 loop: CASSLVGGIKQYF. For the CDR3, the DNA is TGTGCCAGCAGCTTAGTGGGGGGGATTAAGCAGTATTTT.

This clonotype has a count of ten or more. J is TRBJ2-1 and V is TRBV3-1; 11 nucleotides align to TRBD2. CDR1 LGHDT and CDR2 YNNKEL come from the germline V gene (reference sequence). CDR3 length equals 18 residues. Trimming removed 0 bases from V and 4 bases from J; junction bases left unmatched: 8. CDR3 sequence reads: CASSQDKGLADPYNEQFF. The CDR3 DNA reads as TGTGCCAGCAGCCAAGATAAGGGACTAGCGGACCCTTACAATGAGCAGTTCTTC.

This clonotype has at least ten counts. The J gene is TRBJ2-1, the V gene TRBV10-3; D is unclear. The CDR3 is 13 amino acids. Looked up from germline, CDR1 is ENHRY and CDR2 is SYGVKD. Trimming removed 4 bases at V and 11 bases at J, with 15 bases between. CDR3 loop: CAISVRDTGQQFF. In nucleotides, the CDR3 is TGTGCCATCAGTGTTAGGGATACCGGACAGCAGTTCTTC.

This clonotype occurred many times. V usage is TRBV5-4 and J usage is TRBJ1-2; 7 bases agree with TRBD1. Germline loops: CDR1 SGHNT, CDR2 YYREEE (reference sequence). The CDR3 covers 13 residues. Trimming cost V 0 bases and J 6 bases; bases outside gene matches: 2. CDR3 protein: CASSLVTGNGYTF. The CDR3 region has the DNA TGTGCCAGCAGCTTGGTGACAGGGAATGGCTACACCTTC. The full variable domain, its missing parts supplied by reference TRBV5-4 and TRBJ1-2, is ETGVTQSPTHLIKTRGQQVTLRCSSQSGHNTVSWYQQALGQGPQFIFQYYREEENGRGNFPPRFSGLQFPNYSSELNVNALELDDSALYLCASSLVTGNGYTFGSGTRLTVV.

This clonotype was seen at least ten times. The chain has TRBV19 and TRBJ2-1; 11 nucleotides match TRBD2. The CDR3 totals 19 residues. From germline, CDR1 is LNHDA and CDR2 SQIVND (reference sequence). Germline trimming cut 6 bases from V and 1 base from J; bases unmatched to any gene: 14. As DNA, the CDR3 is TGTGCCAGTAGCCCCGCGGGGTGGGCTAGCGGGAGGTCCTACAATGAGCAGTTCTTC. Residues: CASSPAGWASGRSYNEQFF.

This clonotype showed up many times. V is TRBV6-2 or TRBV6-3 and J is TRBJ2-7, with D hard to call. Germline V gene data show CDR1 as MNHEY and CDR2 as SVGEGT. The CDR3 has 13 amino acids. Between the trimmed V and J ends, which lost 8 bases and 7 bases, there was a span of 18 bases. The CDR3 coding sequence is TGTGCCAGCGGTTCGACCACCCCAGGAGAGCAGTACTTC. Its translation: CASGSTTPGEQYF.

As to this clonotype: A far larger clone lies a single base away; this is likely a read error. The chain carries TRBV18 and TRBJ2-1; 9 bases line up with TRBD1. Germline CDR1 reads KGHSH; CDR2 reads LQKENI. V lost 6 bases and J lost 10; bases outside the gene matches: 19. The CDR3 is 17 amino acids. CDR3 in DNA: TGTGCCAGCTCGCCGACAGGGGGTGGACTGCTGACCTACGAGCAGTTCTTC. Translating it yields CASSPTGGGLLTYEQFF.

A few counts support this clonotype. The rearrangement links TRBV3-1 to TRBJ2-1; D not certain. V was clipped by 1 base and J by 8 bases, with 6 bases between them. CDR3 length equals 12 residues. CDR1 is LGHDT and CDR2 is YNNKEL in the germline V gene (reference sequence). CDR3 sequence: CASSQVGHEQFF. The CDR3 bases are TGTGCCAGCAGCCAAGTAGGACATGAGCAGTTCTTC.

V and J are TRBV5-1 and TRBJ2-1; D is possibly TRBD1 or TRBD2 (5 bases each). The V gene lost 4 bases and the J gene lost 5 bases, with 13 bases spanning the gap. Germline lookup yields CDR1 SGHRS and CDR2 YFSETQ. The CDR3 runs 14 residues. CDR3: CASSREGTNNEQFF. The CDR3 region has the DNA TGCGCCAGCAGCCGAGAAGGGACGAACAATGAGCAGTTCTTC.

This clonotype was seen repeatedly, ten times or more. V and J are TRBV6-2 or TRBV6-3 and TRBJ1-6; 7 bases fit TRBD1. J gave up 7 bases and V 0 bases, and 3 bases lay outside the gene matches. Germline V lookup: CDR1 MNHEY, CDR2 SVGEGT. The CDR3 contains 15 residues. For the CDR3, the DNA is TGTGCCAGCAGTTACTCGGGACAGCTCAATTCACCCCTCCACTTT. Protein sequence: CASSYSGQLNSPLHF.

CDR3 in amino acids: CSALSPSGANVLTF. CDR3 bases: TGCAGTGCTCTGTCCCCCTCTGGGGCCAACGTCCTGACTTTC. V is TRBV20-1 and J is TRBJ2-6, with D unclear. The CDR3 loop spans 14 amino acids. V lost 5 bases to trimming and J lost 0 bases, with 8 bases between them. Germline-derived CDR1 and CDR2 are DFQATT and SNEGSKA (reference sequence).

This clonotype was counted a few times. The genes are TRBV20-1 and TRBJ2-7; 7 bases are shared with TRBD1. The CDR3 extends over 16 amino acids. Germline CDR1 and CDR2: DFQATT and SNEGSKA (reference sequence). J lost 2 bases, V lost 2 bases, and 12 bases had no gene match. CDR3: CSARIPSGDRAYEQYF. The CDR3 nucleotides are TGCAGTGCTAGAATCCCCTCTGGCGACAGGGCCTACGAGCAGTACTTC.

In this sample, this clonotype turned up many times. The chain is built from TRBV19 and TRBJ2-6; D ambiguous. This CDR3 is built from 17 residues. Between the trimmed V and J ends, which lost 5 bases and 0 bases, there was a span of 14 bases. Germline V lookup: CDR1 LNHDA, CDR2 SQIVND (reference sequence). The CDR3 region has the DNA TGTGCCAGTAGTGTGGTGAAGGCTACCTCTGGGGCCAACGTCCTGACTTTC. It translates to CASSVVKATSGANVLTF.

This clonotype turned up a few times. V usage is TRBV6-1 and J usage is TRBJ2-7, with a possible D match to TRBD1 (5 bases). V was clipped by 1 base and J by 0 bases, with 10 bases between them. Germline CDR1 MNHNS, CDR2 SASEGT. There are 15 residues in the CDR3. CDR3 protein: CASSEGQGSSYEQYF. CDR3 coding DNA: TGTGCCAGCAGTGAAGGTCAGGGCAGCTCCTACGAGCAGTACTTC.

About this clonotype: This clone may be a read error of a much larger clone one base away. The chain uses TRBV7-4 and TRBJ2-1; tentative D call: TRBD2 (5 bases). The DNA matches TRBJ2-7 better at its end, which makes the J call doubtful. In germline, CDR1 is SGHVT, CDR2 SQSDAQ. CDR3 length: 12 amino acids. The chain's CDR3 is CASRFGVDEQYF. The CDR3 nucleotides are TGTGCCAGCAGGTTCGGGGTGGATGAGCAGTACTTC.

This clonotype was recorded many times. This chain connects TRBV19 to TRBJ1-1, with 7 positions matching TRBD1. The V and J ends lost 0 bases and 6 bases, in that order; junction bases with no gene match: 1. Germline lookup yields CDR1 LNHDA and CDR2 SQIVND (reference sequence). The CDR3 extends over 13 amino acids. The DNA of the CDR3 is TGTGCCAGTAGTATAGAACAGGGGTCTGAAGCTTTCTTT. Translated, it gives CASSIEQGSEAFF.

This clonotype has at least ten counts. V and J are TRBV19 and TRBJ2-3; D is perhaps TRBD1 (6 bases). Germline-derived CDR1 and CDR2 are LNHDA and SQIVND (reference sequence). This CDR3 has 14 residues. V was clipped by 8 bases and J by 0 bases, with 12 bases between them. The CDR3 sequence: CASRGGVSTDTQYF. CDR3 nucleotides: TGTGCCAGTCGAGGGGGAGTTAGCACAGATACGCAGTATTTT.